This T cell receptor (beta chain) was recorded in a study of blood T cell repertoires in COVID-19. Study overall: Acute-phase and convalescent COVID-19 samples originated in the United States, Italy and Spain. T cells, B-cell-depleted T cells, or PBMCs supplied cDNA or gDNA.

V was clipped by 0 bases and J by 9 bases, with 11 bases between them. Germline V lookup: CDR1 MGHRA, CDR2 YSYEKL. The CDR3 is 13 amino acids. Authors' processing steps: Amplification of reference gene primers provided the estimated nucleated cell counts. Clones were sequenced by immunoSEQ multiplex PCR, and TCRdb holds only the in-frame ones, with some missing. V and J calls and clone size follow that table, whereas D and trimming were derived from the DNA. The data show about 270,000 clones, about nine tenths seen once. This clone was counted a single time. Recruits, aged about 18 to 95 years, lived in under 25 US areas.

This chain links TRBV4-1 with TRBJ1-2, with D perhaps matching TRBD1 (5 bases). Sequenced: PBMCs or T cells enriched from blood (not recorded which). The receptor was isolated from a woman aged 25 to 39 with acute COVID-19. Here the CDR3 DNA reads TGCGCCAGCAGCCAAGATCTCCAGGGTCGCTACACCTTC. Protein product: CASSQDLQGRYTF.